This entry lists 16 T cell receptor beta chains sequenced from one sample in a study of T cells after yellow fever vaccination. TCRdb re-analysed the 5' RACE reads in MiXCR, keeping a single row per CDR3 protein. This table holds some 260,000 distinct CDR3 sequences, 5.2% found once. The input for sequencing was CD4+ T cells sorted from PBMCs, taken on the day of the yellow fever booster vaccination. The receptor set was obtained from a young man who received the YFV17D yellow fever vaccine.

This clonotype was seen a few times. This chain connects TRBV7-9 to TRBJ2-4; no reliable D call. The ends were cut back, 5 bases at V and 4 bases at J, with 15 bases in the middle. This CDR3 has 15 residues. Germline V CDR1 and CDR2: SEHNR, FQNEAQ (reference sequence). For the CDR3, the DNA is TGTGCCAGCAGCCCTGATACCTGGCTGAAAAACATTCAGTACTTC. This sequence encodes CASSPDTWLKNIQYF.

V gene TRBV7-9 combines with J gene TRBJ2-1; 11 bases line up with TRBD2. CDR1 is SEHNR and CDR2 is FQNEAQ in the germline V gene (reference sequence). Losses at the gene ends were 4 bases for V and 8 bases for J; bases not matched to a gene: 10. The length of the CDR3 is 16 residues. DNA of the CDR3: TGTGCCAGCAGCTGGTGGTCTAGCGGGGGGTTGTATGAGCAGTTCTTC. This translates into CASSWWSSGGLYEQFF.

V and J are TRBV20-1 and TRBJ1-1; maybe TRBD1 (5 bases). CDR3 size: 10 residues. V lost 6 bases and J 9 bases, leaving 11 bases between the germline ends. CDR1 is DFQATT and CDR2 is SNEGSKA in the germline V gene (reference sequence). The chain's CDR3 is CSAGGLKAFF. CDR3 in DNA: TGCAGTGCCGGGGGACTAAAAGCTTTCTTT.

In its sample, this clonotype was seen a few times. The J gene is TRBJ2-7, the V gene TRBV6-2 or TRBV6-3; D might be TRBD1 (6 bases). CDR3 length: 11 amino acids. Germline V lookup: CDR1 MNHEY, CDR2 SVGEGT. V lost 5 bases and J lost 4, with 6 bases in between. The CDR3 DNA follows: TGTGCCAGCAGTGACAGGTACGAGCAGTACGTC. Amino acid sequence: CASSDRYEQYV.

This clonotype was seen a few times. V usage is TRBV5-1 and J usage is TRBJ1-2, with TRBD1 matching over 7 bases. V lost 4 bases, J lost 4 bases, and 7 bases stayed unmatched. Germline V CDR1 and CDR2: SGHRS, YFSETQ. This CDR3 has 14 amino acids. This CDR3 is CASSETTGAYGYTF. In DNA, the CDR3 is TGCGCCAGCAGCGAAACTACAGGGGCCTATGGCTACACCTTC.

The rearrangement joins TRBV6-6 to TRBJ1-5; TRBD1 matches at 9 bases. V was pared by 6 bases and J by 0 bases, with 9 bases of the junction left unmatched. The CDR3 is 17 amino acids. In germline, CDR1 is MNHNY, CDR2 SVGAGI (reference sequence). CDR3 residues: CASRRGTGFYSNQPQHF. CDR3 nucleotide sequence: TGTGCCAGCAGACGGGGGACAGGGTTTTATAGCAATCAGCCCCAGCATTTT.

This clonotype was picked up many times. This chain uses TRBV7-2 with TRBJ2-5, with 8 bases identical to TRBD2. Losses at the gene ends were 5 bases for V and 5 bases for J; bases not matched to a gene: 7. Per germline, CDR1 SGHTA and CDR2 FQGNSA. This CDR3 region has 14 residues. The DNA of the CDR3 is TGTGCCAGCAGCCCCGGGGGGGCATGGGAGACCCAGTACTTC. It translates to CASSPGGAWETQYF.

This clonotype was observed a handful of times. The chain is built from TRBV24-1 and TRBJ2-2; TRBD2 aligns across 7 bases. Germline V gene sequence: CDR1 KGHDR, CDR2 SFDVKD. V lost 4 bases and J lost 7; bases outside the gene matches: 11. This CDR3 is 16 amino acids long. This CDR3 is CATSDHRRGRNGELFF. CDR3 DNA sequence: TGTGCCACCAGTGACCATCGGCGGGGGAGAAACGGGGAGCTGTTTTTT.

In its sample, this clonotype was seen many times. The rearrangement joins TRBV10-3 to TRBJ2-3; 10 nucleotides match TRBD2. After removal of 7 bases from V and 5 bases from J, the junction contained 9 bases not matched to a gene. Germline V gene data show CDR1 as ENHRY and CDR2 as SYGVKD. The CDR3 runs 15 residues. The CDR3 DNA follows: TGTGCCATCAAGGCCAGCGGGGGGGCCCAAGATACGCAGTATTTT. Encoded protein: CAIKASGGAQDTQYF.

The chain has TRBV24-1 and TRBJ1-2, with D perhaps TRBD1 (5 bases). Germline V CDR1 and CDR2: KGHDR, SFDVKD. V lost 1 base, J lost 4 bases, and 24 bases lay in between. The CDR3 covers 19 residues. The CDR3 loop is CATSDFRGSGDAGLYGYTF. CDR3 sequence (DNA): TGTGCCACCAGTGATTTTAGGGGAAGTGGGGACGCAGGCCTCTATGGCTACACCTTC.

A note on this clonotype: Compared with germline, one end of the junction differs, possibly owing to a read error. V gene TRBV11-3 combines with J gene TRBJ2-5, with no clear D. In germline, CDR1 is SGHNT, CDR2 YENEEA. The CDR3 contains 12 residues. CDR3 protein: CASSEDQVTQYF. CDR3 coding DNA: TGTGCCAGCAGCGAGGACCAAGTGACCCAGTACTTC.

This clonotype was seen ten or more times. J is TRBJ2-2 and V is TRBV28, with D perhaps TRBD2 (6 bases). V was cut by 5 bases and J by 1 base, with 14 bases left in between. The CDR3 is 16 amino acids. Germline V CDR1 and CDR2: MDHEN, SYDVKM. The CDR3 DNA reads as TGTGCCAGCAGTCCCCCGGGGGTTATGAACACCGGGGAGCTGTTTTTT. It is translated as CASSPPGVMNTGELFF.

This clonotype was seen more than once but under ten times. The rearrangement links TRBV7-2 to TRBJ2-5; TRBD1 or TRBD2 may be the D gene (6 bases each). The CDR3 loop spans 12 amino acids. The V and J ends lost 10 bases and 3 bases respectively, with 12 bases between them. Germline V CDR1 and CDR2: SGHTA, FQGNSA. This chain's CDR3 is CATARGEETQYF. The DNA for the CDR3 is TGTGCCACCGCTAGGGGGGAAGAGACCCAGTACTTC.

The chain couples TRBV30 to TRBJ2-1; the D is unclear. V was shortened by 0 bases and J by 0 bases, with 12 bases between the two germline ends. Germline V lookup: CDR1 GTSNPN, CDR2 SVGIG (reference sequence). The CDR3 runs 16 residues. CDR3 nucleotide sequence: TGTGCCTGGAGTGTGGGTTTACGTTCCTCCTACAATGAGCAGTTCTTC. This gives the protein CAWSVGLRSSYNEQFF.

The sample holds many counts of this clonotype. J is TRBJ2-7 and V is TRBV12-3 or TRBV12-4; 7 nucleotides agree with TRBD2. Germline trimming cut 3 bases from V and 1 base from J; bases unmatched to any gene: 3. The CDR3 is 14 residues long. The CDR3 is CASSLWGGSYEQYF. The CDR3 region has the DNA TGTGCCAGCAGTTTGTGGGGGGGTTCCTACGAGCAGTACTTC.

This clonotype has just a few counts. V is TRBV10-3 and J is TRBJ2-2; TRBD2 agrees at 12 bases. With V trimmed by 3 bases and J by 8 bases, 10 bases remained unmatched. This CDR3 has 17 residues. The germline V gene encodes CDR1 ENHRY and CDR2 SYGVKD. The CDR3 reads CAISDGWRLAGAGELFF. The CDR3 bases are TGTGCCATCAGTGACGGATGGCGACTAGCGGGAGCGGGGGAGCTGTTTTTT.